Following are 21 T cell receptor beta chains from one sample sequenced in a study of cytomegalovirus exposure and HLA in healthy donors. PCR amplification relied on 60 Vbeta primers (plus 13 Jbeta primers). Sequencing was performed with immunoSEQ multiplex PCR; in TCRdb, only in-frame clones are kept and a portion is missing. The profile covers some 170,000 clones, with about three quarters appearing a single time and approximately 2.5% taken by the ten largest. Sequencing was carried out using PBMCs. The source is a woman aged 30 to 39 in good health and CMV-seronegative.

A note on this clone: The junction departs from germline at one end; a sequencing error may be responsible. The chain links TRBV10-2 to TRBJ2-7, with D tentatively TRBD1 or TRBD2 (5 bases each). CDR1 and CDR2 from the germline V gene are WSHSY and SAAADI. CDR3 length equals 12 residues. The CDR3 loop is CASTEGSYEQYF. Written as DNA, the CDR3 is TGCGCCAGCACTGAGGGGAGCTACGAGCAGTACTTC.

The rearrangement joins TRBV6-5 to TRBJ1-6; D not resolved. Germline V gene lookup returns CDR1 MNHEY and CDR2 SVGAGI. Trimming cost V 1 base and J 11 bases, with 12 bases left between them. The CDR3 totals 14 residues. Here the CDR3 reads CASSYYGQRTPLHF. Here the CDR3 DNA reads TGTGCCAGCAGTTACTACGGCCAGCGGACACCCCTCCACTTT.

The CDR3 sequence: CASSGQLSNQPQHF. The CDR3 DNA reads as TGTGCCAGTAGTGGACAGTTGAGCAATCAGCCCCAGCATTTT. This chain connects TRBV19 to TRBJ1-5; D is perhaps TRBD1 (6 bases). This CDR3 has 14 amino acids. Germline CDR1 LNHDA, CDR2 SQIVND (reference sequence). V lost 5 bases to trimming and J lost 1 base, with 9 bases between them.

This clone was recorded once. This chain connects TRBV12-5 to TRBJ2-7; D may be TRBD1 (5 bases). V was trimmed by 2 bases and J by 7 bases, leaving 18 bases between them. This CDR3 has 15 amino acids. The germline gives CDR1 LGHNT, CDR2 FRNRAP. This chain's CDR3 is CASGLMWGDSGEQYF. The CDR3 nucleotides read TGTGCTAGTGGTTTGATGTGGGGCGACTCGGGTGAGCAGTACTTC.

V is TRBV29-1 and J is TRBJ2-1, with TRBD2 matching over 10 bases. The CDR3 extends over 13 amino acids. With 6 bases clipped from V and 6 bases from J, the junction kept 5 bases outside the gene matches. In germline, CDR1 is SQVTM, CDR2 ANQGSEA. In DNA, the CDR3 is TGCAGCGTACCTAGCGGGGGAAGCAATGAGCAGTTCTTC. Its protein product is CSVPSGGSNEQFF.

This rearrangement joins TRBV6-5 to TRBJ2-7; weak D call: TRBD2 (5 bases). Per the germline V gene, CDR1 is MNHEY and CDR2 is SVGAGI. The CDR3 extends over 15 amino acids. The V end lost 2 bases, the J end lost 5 bases, and 16 bases lay between the germline ends. CDR3 DNA: TGTGCCAGCAGTTACGAATTCCGCGGGCCCCACGAGCAGTACTTC. Its translation is CASSYEFRGPHEQYF.

This sequence joins TRBV7-2 and TRBJ1-2; 8 bases fit TRBD1. Germline V gives CDR1 SGHTA, CDR2 FQGNSA. Trimming cost V 2 bases and J 6 bases; bases outside gene matches: 5. The CDR3 is 14 amino acids. CDR3 nucleotide sequence: TGTGCCAGCAGCTTAAACAGGGGGAGCAATGGCTACACCTTC. This translates into CASSLNRGSNGYTF. Supplemented by reference TRBV7-2 and TRBJ1-2, the full variable domain reads GAGVSQSPSNKVTEKGKDVELRCDPISGHTALYWYRQSLGQGLEFLIYFQGNSAPDKSGLPSDRFSAERTGGSVSTLTIQRTQQEDSAVYLCASSLNRGSNGYTFGSGTRLTVV.

This clone occurred a few times. The V gene is TRBV7-2, the J gene TRBJ1-1; 7 bases fit TRBD1. CDR3 length: 15 amino acids. Germline CDR1 and CDR2: SGHTA and FQGNSA. With 5 bases clipped from V and 2 bases from J, the junction kept 8 bases outside the gene matches. CDR3 region: CASSTQRDRNTEAFF. DNA of the CDR3: TGTGCCAGCAGCACACAACGGGACAGAAACACTGAAGCTTTCTTT.

This chain connects TRBV7-8 to TRBJ2-2; D uncertain. The germline CDR1 and CDR2 sequences are SGHVS and FQNEAQ. The V and J ends lost 5 bases and 4 bases respectively, with 14 bases between them. This CDR3 spans 15 amino acids. The DNA for the CDR3 is TGTGCCAGCAGCGCCTCGAGTTCCGGCACCGGGGAGCTGTTTTTT. This codes for CASSASSSGTGELFF.

This chain connects TRBV28 to TRBJ1-5; 7 bases map to TRBD1. V lost 6 bases, J lost 4 bases, and 6 bases stayed unmatched. CDR3 length: 14 amino acids. The germline gives CDR1 MDHEN, CDR2 SYDVKM. As DNA, the CDR3 is TGTGCCAGCAGCGCACAGGGGAAAAATCAGCCCCAGCATTTT. Protein product: CASSAQGKNQPQHF.

In its sample, this clone was seen a few times. This chain links TRBV29-1 with TRBJ1-2, with unresolved D. CDR1 SQVTM and CDR2 ANQGSEA come from the germline V gene. V shed 2 bases and J shed 1 base, with 5 bases lying between them. The CDR3 is 12 amino acids. CDR3 coding DNA: TGCAGCGTTGAACACGGTAACTATGGCTACACCTTC. This encodes CSVEHGNYGYTF.

V is TRBV27 and J is TRBJ1-1; 7 bases line up with TRBD1. The germline V gene encodes CDR1 MNHEY and CDR2 SMNVEV (reference sequence). V shed 10 bases and J 1 base; nucleotides not matched to a gene: 12. The CDR3 covers 15 residues. CDR3 sequence: CATSKPQGTNTEAFF. CDR3 DNA: TGTGCCACCTCGAAACCACAGGGGACGAACACTGAAGCTTTCTTT.

This chain links TRBV28 with TRBJ1-6, with D possibly matching TRBD1 (6 bases). This CDR3 contains 12 residues. Trimming left V 8 bases short and J 7 bases short, with 9 bases between. In germline, CDR1 is MDHEN, CDR2 SYDVKM. Here the CDR3 DNA reads TGTGCCAGCCGGGACAAGAATTCACCCCTCCACTTT. It is translated as CASRDKNSPLHF.

The rearrangement joins TRBV9 to TRBJ2-2, with 12 bases lining up with TRBD2. Germline V CDR1 and CDR2: SGDLS, YYNGEE. The V segment lost 5 bases and the J segment 0 bases; nucleotides outside the gene matches: 5. The CDR3 totals 17 residues. CDR3 bases: TGTGCCAGCAGATCAGGACTAGCGGGAACGAACACCGGGGAGCTGTTTTTT. It translates to CASRSGLAGTNTGELFF.

The chain employs TRBV28 and TRBJ2-7; TRBD1 is a possible D gene (6 bases). The germline gives CDR1 MDHEN, CDR2 SYDVKM. CDR3 size: 14 residues. Trimming pared 5 bases from V and 0 bases from J, leaving 11 bases between. The CDR3 sequence is CASSTWDNSYEQYF. The DNA for the CDR3 is TGTGCCAGCAGTACCTGGGACAACTCCTACGAGCAGTACTTC.

This clone was counted between two and nine times. The rearrangement uses TRBV19 and TRBJ1-5; D might be TRBD1 (5 bases). V was shortened by 3 bases and J by 5 bases, with 11 bases between the two germline ends. The CDR3 totals 14 residues. The germline CDR1 and CDR2 sequences are LNHDA and SQIVND (reference sequence). This CDR3 reads CASSMWRDDQPQHF. The DNA for the CDR3 is TGTGCCAGTAGTATGTGGCGGGACGATCAGCCCCAGCATTTT.

The V call is TRBV9, the J call TRBJ2-7; no clear D. The CDR3 contains 14 residues. Trimming stripped 0 bases from V and 2 bases from J, with 9 bases between. In germline, CDR1 is SGDLS, CDR2 YYNGEE. Written as DNA, the CDR3 is TGTGCCAGCAGCGTAGGGTACACGACCTACGAGCAGTACTTC. Translation: CASSVGYTTYEQYF. The full variable domain, completed using reference TRBV9 and TRBJ2-7, is DSGVTQTPKHLITATGQRVTLRCSPRSGDLSVYWYQQSLDQGLQFLIQYYNGEERAKGNILERFSAQQFPDLHSELNLSSLELGDSALYFCASSVGYTTYEQYFGPGTRLTVT.

The chain is built from TRBV2 and TRBJ2-2; 11 positions match TRBD2. The CDR3 contains 16 residues. Germline V gene data show CDR1 as SNHLY and CDR2 as FYNNEI. After removal of 4 bases from V and 1 base from J, the junction contained 2 bases not matched to a gene. The CDR3 sequence: CASSGTSGRNTGELFF. The CDR3 coding sequence is TGTGCCAGCAGTGGAACTAGCGGGAGGAACACCGGGGAGCTGTTTTTT.

The V call is TRBV2, the J call TRBJ2-5; the D gene is possibly TRBD1 (6 bases). The CDR3 loop spans 14 amino acids. Trimming cost V 5 bases and J 1 base, with 11 bases left between them. In germline, CDR1 is SNHLY, CDR2 FYNNEI. CDR3 DNA: TGTGCCAGCAGTAAGGACAGCCGCCAAGAGACCCAGTACTTC. Translated: CASSKDSRQETQYF. The whole variable domain, filled in from reference TRBV2 and TRBJ2-5, reads EPEVTQTPSHQVTQMGQEVILRCVPISNHLYFYWYRQILGQKVEFLVSFYNNEISEKSEIFDDQFSVERPDGSNFTLKIRSTKLEDSAMYFCASSKDSRQETQYFGPGTRLLVL.

The gene calls are TRBV6-1 and TRBJ2-1; the match to TRBD2 covers 14 bases. The CDR3 covers 15 residues. V shed 7 bases and J 6 bases; nucleotides not matched to a gene: 5. Per the germline V gene, CDR1 is MNHNS and CDR2 is SASEGT. The CDR3 reads CASTWGLAGANEQFF. The DNA for the CDR3 is TGTGCCAGCACCTGGGGACTAGCGGGGGCCAATGAGCAGTTCTTC.

The rearrangement uses TRBV28 and TRBJ2-7; no clear D gene. V lost 4 bases and J 3 bases, leaving 7 bases between the germline ends. The CDR3 is made up of 12 amino acids. Germline V gene data show CDR1 as MDHEN and CDR2 as SYDVKM. CDR3 DNA: TGTGCCAGCAGTTCCGTCCTCTACGAGCAGTACTTC. Encoded protein: CASSSVLYEQYF.